The 29 T cell receptor beta chains given below trace back to one sample, sequenced in a study of blood T cell repertoires in COVID-19. Clones were read by immunoSEQ multiplex PCR, and TCRdb kept only the in-frame ones, dropping some. The table records tens of thousands of clones, 91% of them present only once. The material sequenced was peripheral blood. The source is a human donor in a cohort sampled during active COVID-19.

This chain connects TRBV11-1 to TRBJ2-3; no clear D. CDR3 length: 13 residues. V lost 0 bases, J lost 2 bases, and 3 bases lay in between. Germline CDR1 reads SGHAT; CDR2 reads FQDESV (reference sequence). This CDR3 is CASSLALTDTQYF. CDR3 DNA sequence: TGTGCCAGCAGCTTAGCCCTCACAGATACGCAGTATTTT. Full variable domain (rest looked up from reference TRBV11-1 and TRBJ2-3): EAEVAQSPRYKITEKSQAVAFWCDPISGHATLYWYRQILGQGPELLVQFQDESVVDDSQLPKDRFSAERLKGVDSTLKIQPAELGDSAMYLCASSLALTDTQYFGPGTRLTVL.

J is TRBJ2-1 and V is TRBV4-2; perhaps TRBD2 as D (7 bases). CDR1 is LGHNA, CDR2 YNFKEQ, per germline. The CDR3 length is 18 residues. The ends were cut back, 0 bases at V and 7 bases at J, with 22 bases in the middle. CDR3 protein: CASSQDPGTVGGLNEQFF. CDR3 DNA sequence: TGTGCCAGCAGCCAAGACCCGGGGACGGTCGGGGGGCTGAATGAGCAGTTCTTC.

The genes are TRBV6-5 and TRBJ2-1; 9 bases align to TRBD2. The V segment lost 10 bases and the J segment 7 bases; nucleotides outside the gene matches: 8. Germline V gives CDR1 MNHEY, CDR2 SVGAGI. This CDR3 spans 13 amino acids. Here the CDR3 reads CANEILAGNEQFF. CDR3 DNA sequence: TGTGCCAACGAAATCCTAGCGGGAAATGAGCAGTTCTTC.

This chain links TRBV13 with TRBJ2-3, with 11 nucleotides matching TRBD2. The junction had 10 bases not matched to a gene; V was cut back by 5 bases and J by 6 bases. Germline V lookup: CDR1 PRHDT, CDR2 FYEKMQ (reference sequence). The CDR3 covers 16 residues. Written as DNA, the CDR3 is TGTGCCAGCAGCCCTCGCGGGACTAGCGGTAAGGATACGCAGTATTTT. Translating it yields CASSPRGTSGKDTQYF.

The J gene is TRBJ1-1, the V gene TRBV18; tentative D call: TRBD1 (6 bases). CDR3 length: 13 amino acids. CDR1 and CDR2 from the germline V gene are KGHSH and LQKENI. Between the trimmed V and J ends, which lost 8 bases and 1 base, there was a span of 11 bases. CDR3 sequence (DNA): TGTGCCAGCGGCGGACAGTCGAACACTGAAGCTTTCTTT. Its protein product is CASGGQSNTEAFF.

The V call is TRBV5-1, the J call TRBJ2-7, with TRBD2 matching 11 bases. This CDR3 region has 16 residues. The J segment lost 3 bases and the V segment lost 4 bases, leaving 9 bases of the junction unmatched. Germline CDR1 reads SGHRS; CDR2 reads YFSETQ. Here the CDR3 reads CASSPLAGGVNYEQYF. CDR3 bases: TGCGCCAGCAGCCCCTTAGCGGGAGGGGTTAACTACGAGCAGTACTTC.

CDR3 loop: CASSPHRGVMNTEAFF. As DNA, the CDR3 is TGTGCCAGCAGCCCGCACAGGGGTGTTATGAACACTGAAGCTTTCTTT. V is TRBV3-1 (or the pseudogene TRBV3-2) and J is TRBJ1-1; 7 bases agree with TRBD1. Germline lookup yields CDR1 LGHDT and CDR2 YNNKEL (reference sequence). The CDR3 extends over 16 amino acids. J lost 0 bases, V lost 4 bases, and 8 bases had no gene match.

The chain combines TRBV10-3 with TRBJ1-5; D is perhaps TRBD1 (6 bases). The CDR3 covers 16 residues. V was shortened by 3 bases and J by 3 bases, with 15 bases between the two germline ends. Germline V CDR1 and CDR2: ENHRY, SYGVKD. CDR3 loop: CAISDDRPVTNQPQHF. The CDR3, as DNA: TGTGCCATCAGTGATGACAGGCCAGTGACCAATCAGCCCCAGCATTTT.

The V call is TRBV28, the J call TRBJ2-7, with TRBD1 identical over 8 bases. The CDR3 loop spans 16 amino acids. V shed 1 base and J 3 bases; nucleotides not matched to a gene: 8. CDR1 and CDR2 (germline): MDHEN, SYDVKM. CDR3 sequence reads: CASSLFQGAKIYEQYF. CDR3 nucleotide sequence: TGTGCCAGCAGTTTATTTCAGGGGGCGAAAATCTACGAGCAGTACTTC.

The chain joins TRBV7-2 to TRBJ1-3; no reliable D call. Germline CDR1 and CDR2: SGHTA and FQGNSA. V lost 5 bases, J lost 0 bases, and 14 bases lay in between. The CDR3 is 16 amino acids. For the CDR3, the DNA is TGTGCCAGCAGCCTCGGCTCCGGGAGCTCTGGAAACACCATATATTTT. It is translated as CASSLGSGSSGNTIYF.

DNA of the CDR3: TGTGCCAGCTCACCAGGCGGGGCTGTTTACTACGAGCAGTACTTC. This sequence encodes CASSPGGAVYYEQYF. This chain uses TRBV18 with TRBJ2-7, with a tentative D call TRBD2 (6 bases). Per the germline V gene, CDR1 is KGHSH and CDR2 is LQKENI. The CDR3 spans 15 residues. V lost 2 bases and J lost 3, with 14 bases in between.

This clone appeared a few times. The chain links TRBV6-4 to TRBJ2-2; unclear D gene. Trimming took off 3 bases at V and 8 bases at J, with 7 bases between the two ends. Per the germline V gene, CDR1 is MRHNA and CDR2 is SNTAGT. The CDR3 has 12 amino acids. The DNA of the CDR3 is TGTGCCAGCAGTGATTCCGTAGGGGAGCTGTTTTTT. Amino acids: CASSDSVGELFF.

The V gene is TRBV6-5, the J gene TRBJ1-1; the match to TRBD1 covers 11 bases. The CDR3 is made up of 13 amino acids. With V trimmed by 5 bases and J by 10 bases, 6 bases remained unmatched. CDR1 and CDR2 from the germline V gene are MNHEY and SVGAGI. CDR3 in DNA: TGTGCCAGCAGTACGGGACAGGGGGTGGGAGCTTTCTTT. It encodes CASSTGQGVGAFF.

The CDR3 DNA reads as TGCGCCAGCAGCCAGCTGACAGGTGGATGGGTCAATGAGCAGTTCTTC. Translating it yields CASSQLTGGWVNEQFF. This rearrangement joins TRBV4-1 to TRBJ2-1, with a weak D call TRBD1 (6 bases). The CDR3 covers 16 residues. V lost 3 bases and J 6 bases, leaving 18 bases between the germline ends. The germline CDR1 and CDR2 sequences are MGHRA and YSYEKL.

The rearrangement uses TRBV5-4 and TRBJ2-7; TRBD2 is a possible D gene (6 bases). Between the trimmed V and J ends, which lost 3 bases and 3 bases, there was a span of 16 bases. Germline lookup yields CDR1 SGHNT and CDR2 YYREEE (reference sequence). The CDR3 loop spans 15 amino acids. The DNA for the CDR3 is TGTGCCAGCAGCTGGGGGACTGACCTTGTCTACGAGCAGTACTTC. Translation: CASSWGTDLVYEQYF.

V usage is TRBV24-1 and J usage is TRBJ2-2; D may be TRBD2 (7 bases). V lost 8 bases and J 2 bases, leaving 20 bases between the germline ends. Per germline, CDR1 KGHDR and CDR2 SFDVKD. The CDR3 has 17 amino acids. CDR3 amino acids: CATTRGRGTSNTGELFF. The CDR3 DNA reads TGTGCCACCACGCGCGGGCGGGGGACATCTAACACCGGGGAGCTGTTTTTT.

The chain joins TRBV12-3 or TRBV12-4 to TRBJ2-5; D is perhaps TRBD1 (5 bases). CDR3 length: 12 amino acids. Trimming cost V 7 bases and J 5 bases, with 11 bases left between them. CDR3: CASMQGGETQYF. Written as DNA, the CDR3 is TGTGCCAGCATGCAGGGTGGGGAGACCCAGTACTTC.

The V gene is TRBV28, the J gene TRBJ1-6, with D perhaps matching TRBD1 (6 bases). The CDR3 loop spans 14 amino acids. Between the trimmed V and J ends, which lost 2 bases and 7 bases, there was a span of 9 bases. The V gene's germline CDR1 is MDHEN and CDR2 SYDVKM. The CDR3 reads CASSLEQGNSPLHF. The CDR3 DNA sequence: TGTGCCAGCAGTTTAGAACAGGGAAATTCACCCCTCCACTTT. The full variable domain, its missing parts supplied by reference TRBV28 and TRBJ1-6, is DVKVTQSSRYLVKRTGEKVFLECVQDMDHENMFWYRQDPGLGLRLIYFSYDVKMKEKGDIPEGYSVSREKKERFSLILESASTNQTSMYLCASSLEQGNSPLHFGNGTRLTVT.

This chain joins TRBV7-9 and TRBJ2-7, with D possibly TRBD1 on 5 matching bases. The germline V gene encodes CDR1 SEHNR and CDR2 FQNEAQ (reference sequence). With 3 bases removed from V and 5 bases from J, the gap between germline ends came to 8 bases. There are 12 residues in the CDR3. In DNA form, the CDR3 reads TGTGCCAGCAGCTTCTCAGGGAACGAGCAGTACTTC. It translates to CASSFSGNEQYF.

The V gene is TRBV5-1, the J gene TRBJ2-5; no definite D call. Trimming stripped 1 base from V and 3 bases from J, with 10 bases between. This CDR3 has 14 residues. Germline loops: CDR1 SGHRS, CDR2 YFSETQ. The CDR3 here is CASSLIPTKETQYF. The DNA for the CDR3 is TGCGCCAGCAGCTTGATACCTACCAAAGAGACCCAGTACTTC.

The chain employs TRBV4-1 and TRBJ2-5, with D possibly matching TRBD2 (6 bases). V was trimmed by 4 bases and J by 2 bases, leaving 11 bases between them. The length of the CDR3 is 14 residues. The germline V gene encodes CDR1 MGHRA and CDR2 YSYEKL. The DNA of the CDR3 is TGCGCCAGCAGCCTGGGGGACTCTCAAGAGACCCAGTACTTC. This codes for CASSLGDSQETQYF.

This clone was counted once. The DNA for the CDR3 is TGTGCCAGCAGTGAGCGGGTTTTACTTAGCACAGATACGCAGTATTTT. Translation gives CASSERVLLSTDTQYF. This chain connects TRBV6-1 to TRBJ2-3; the D gene is possibly TRBD2 (5 bases). Germline-derived CDR1 and CDR2 are MNHNS and SASEGT. Trimming took 3 bases from V and 0 from J, leaving 13 bases between them. The length of the CDR3 is 16 residues.

In its sample, this clone was seen a few times. The chain carries TRBV4-2 and TRBJ2-1; TRBD2 is a possible D gene (7 bases). V dropped 3 bases and J dropped 5 bases, with 14 bases sitting between them. The germline V gene encodes CDR1 LGHNA and CDR2 YNFKEQ. The CDR3 spans 15 residues. In nucleotides, the CDR3 is TGTGCCAGCAGCCAGGGCCAGCGGGACAACAATGAGCAGTTCTTC. It yields the protein CASSQGQRDNNEQFF.

V gene TRBV9 combines with J gene TRBJ2-2; 9 nucleotides agree with TRBD2. J gave up 3 bases and V 4 bases, and 19 bases lay outside the gene matches. The CDR3 is 20 residues long. From germline, CDR1 is SGDLS and CDR2 YYNGEE. In nucleotides, the CDR3 is TGTGCCAGCAGCCCTCAAACGGCCGGGACTAGCATATGGGACACCGGGGAGCTGTTTTTT. It yields the protein CASSPQTAGTSIWDTGELFF.

The chain has TRBV6-4 and TRBJ2-7, with TRBD2 identical over 8 bases. V shed 3 bases, J shed 7 bases, and the junction held 14 bases outside the gene matches. Per the germline V gene, CDR1 is MRHNA and CDR2 is SNTAGT. The CDR3 is 16 amino acids. The CDR3 DNA is TGTGCCAGCAGTGATAGCGGGGTGGGACTATTGATGGAGCAGTACTTC. Its protein is CASSDSGVGLLMEQYF.

The chain has TRBV13 and TRBJ1-1, with 9 bases identical to TRBD1. The germline V gene encodes CDR1 PRHDT and CDR2 FYEKMQ (reference sequence). The CDR3 is made up of 12 amino acids. The trim removed 6 bases at V and 11 bases at J, leaving 7 bases unmatched. The CDR3 here is CASSNRDRAAFF. The CDR3 DNA is TGTGCCAGCAGTAACCGGGACAGGGCGGCTTTCTTT.

The V call is TRBV5-8, the J call TRBJ1-5; D ambiguous. Trimming removed 1 base from V and 2 bases from J, with 10 bases in between. This CDR3 contains 15 residues. Looked up from germline, CDR1 is SGHTS and CDR2 is YDEGEE. CDR3 in amino acids: CASSLFRRGNQPQHF. CDR3 nucleotides: TGTGCCAGCAGCTTGTTCAGGCGTGGCAATCAGCCCCAGCATTTT.

The rearrangement uses TRBV2 and TRBJ2-7; D is possibly TRBD2 (6 bases). Germline V gene lookup returns CDR1 SNHLY and CDR2 FYNNEI. V was clipped by 3 bases and J by 5 bases, with 17 bases between them. The CDR3 consists of 15 residues. The CDR3 spells CASSDGGGGTDEQYF. The DNA for the CDR3 is TGTGCCAGCAGTGATGGTGGCGGAGGGACTGACGAGCAGTACTTC. Supplemented by reference TRBV2 and TRBJ2-7, the full variable domain reads EPEVTQTPSHQVTQMGQEVILRCVPISNHLYFYWYRQILGQKVEFLVSFYNNEISEKSEIFDDQFSVERPDGSNFTLKIRSTKLEDSAMYFCASSDGGGGTDEQYFGPGTRLTVT.

J is TRBJ2-7 and V is TRBV3-1 (or the pseudogene TRBV3-2); D is possibly TRBD1 (6 bases). Per germline, CDR1 LGHDT and CDR2 YNNKEL (reference sequence). Trimming cost V 4 bases and J 4 bases, with 14 bases left between them. This CDR3 region has 14 residues. Here the CDR3 reads CASSLGTHSYEQYF. The CDR3 coding sequence is TGTGCCAGCAGCCTCGGGACACACAGTTACGAGCAGTACTTC.